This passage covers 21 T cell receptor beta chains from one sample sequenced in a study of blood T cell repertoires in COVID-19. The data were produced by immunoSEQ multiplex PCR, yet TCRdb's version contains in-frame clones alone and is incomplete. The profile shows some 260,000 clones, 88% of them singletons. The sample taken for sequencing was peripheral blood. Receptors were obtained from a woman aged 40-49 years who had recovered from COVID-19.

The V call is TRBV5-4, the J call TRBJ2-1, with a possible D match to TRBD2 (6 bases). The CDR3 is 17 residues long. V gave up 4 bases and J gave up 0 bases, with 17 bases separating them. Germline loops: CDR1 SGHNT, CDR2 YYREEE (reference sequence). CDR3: CASSRRRGWSSYNEQFF. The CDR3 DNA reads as TGTGCCAGCAGCCGGCGGCGGGGCTGGAGCTCCTACAATGAGCAGTTCTTC.

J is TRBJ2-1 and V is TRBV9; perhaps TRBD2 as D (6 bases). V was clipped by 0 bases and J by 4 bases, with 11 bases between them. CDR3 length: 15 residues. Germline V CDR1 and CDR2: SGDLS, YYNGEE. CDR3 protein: CASSVEVAAYNEQFF. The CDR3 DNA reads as TGTGCCAGCAGCGTAGAGGTAGCGGCATACAATGAGCAGTTCTTC.

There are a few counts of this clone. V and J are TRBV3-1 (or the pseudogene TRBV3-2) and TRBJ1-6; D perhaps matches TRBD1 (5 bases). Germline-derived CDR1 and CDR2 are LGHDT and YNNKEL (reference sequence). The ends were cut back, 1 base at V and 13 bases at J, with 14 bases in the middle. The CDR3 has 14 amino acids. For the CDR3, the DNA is TGTGCCAGCAGCCAAGGGCCGGCCGGGGGGCCCCTCCACTTT. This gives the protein CASSQGPAGGPLHF.

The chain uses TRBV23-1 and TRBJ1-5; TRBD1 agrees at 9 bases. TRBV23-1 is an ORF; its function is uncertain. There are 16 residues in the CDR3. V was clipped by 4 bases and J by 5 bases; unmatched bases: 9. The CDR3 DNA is TGCGCCAGCAGTCTTCCGGACAGGGGCCACCATCAGCCCCAGCATTTT. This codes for CASSLPDRGHHQPQHF.

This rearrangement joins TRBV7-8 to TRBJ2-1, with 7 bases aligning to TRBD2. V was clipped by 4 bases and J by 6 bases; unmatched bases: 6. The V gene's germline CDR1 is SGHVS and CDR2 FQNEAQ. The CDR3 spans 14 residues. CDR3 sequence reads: CASSWGRGVNEQFF. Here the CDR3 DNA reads TGTGCCAGCAGCTGGGGGAGGGGCGTCAATGAGCAGTTCTTC.

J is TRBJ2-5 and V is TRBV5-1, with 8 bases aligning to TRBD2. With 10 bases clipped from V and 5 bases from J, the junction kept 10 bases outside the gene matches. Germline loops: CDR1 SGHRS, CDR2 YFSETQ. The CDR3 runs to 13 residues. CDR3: CACGREDRETQYF. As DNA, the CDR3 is TGCGCCTGTGGGCGGGAGGATCGGGAGACCCAGTACTTC.

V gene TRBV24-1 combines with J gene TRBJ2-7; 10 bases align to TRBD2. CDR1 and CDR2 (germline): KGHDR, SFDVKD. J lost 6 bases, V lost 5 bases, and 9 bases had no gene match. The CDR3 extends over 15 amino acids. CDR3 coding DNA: TGTGCCACCAGTGCCCCAAGCGGGAGGGCGGCCGAGCAGTACTTC. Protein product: CATSAPSGRAAEQYF.

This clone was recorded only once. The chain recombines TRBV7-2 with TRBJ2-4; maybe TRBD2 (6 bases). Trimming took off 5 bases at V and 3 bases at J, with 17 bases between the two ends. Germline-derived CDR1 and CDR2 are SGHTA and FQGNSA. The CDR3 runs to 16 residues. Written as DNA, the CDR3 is TGTGCCAGCAGCCCCGGGGTAGCGGACCTCAAAAACATTCAGTACTTC. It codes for CASSPGVADLKNIQYF. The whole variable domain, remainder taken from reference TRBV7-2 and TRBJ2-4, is GAGVSQSPSNKVTEKGKDVELRCDPISGHTALYWYRQSLGQGLEFLIYFQGNSAPDKSGLPSDRFSAERTGGSVSTLTIQRTQQEDSAVYLCASSPGVADLKNIQYFGAGTRLSVL.

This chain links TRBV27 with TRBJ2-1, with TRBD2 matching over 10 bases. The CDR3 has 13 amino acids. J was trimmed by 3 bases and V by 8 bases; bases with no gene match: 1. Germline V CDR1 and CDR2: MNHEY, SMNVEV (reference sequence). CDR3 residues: CASGLAVYNEQFF. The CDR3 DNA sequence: TGTGCCAGCGGACTAGCGGTCTACAATGAGCAGTTCTTC.

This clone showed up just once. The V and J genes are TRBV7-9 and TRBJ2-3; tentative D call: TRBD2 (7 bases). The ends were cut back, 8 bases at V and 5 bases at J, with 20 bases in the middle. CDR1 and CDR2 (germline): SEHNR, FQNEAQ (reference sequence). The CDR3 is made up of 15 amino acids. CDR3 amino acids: CASGGATSVGDTQYF. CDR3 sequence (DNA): TGTGCCAGCGGGGGGGCCACTAGCGTGGGAGATACGCAGTATTTT.

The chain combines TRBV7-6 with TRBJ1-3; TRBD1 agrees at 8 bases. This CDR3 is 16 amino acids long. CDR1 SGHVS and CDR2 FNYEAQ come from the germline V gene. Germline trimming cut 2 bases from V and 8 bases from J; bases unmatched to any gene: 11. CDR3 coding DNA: TGTGCCAGCAGCTTATTTAGGGGGACAGGAGGCGACACCATATATTTT. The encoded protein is CASSLFRGTGGDTIYF.

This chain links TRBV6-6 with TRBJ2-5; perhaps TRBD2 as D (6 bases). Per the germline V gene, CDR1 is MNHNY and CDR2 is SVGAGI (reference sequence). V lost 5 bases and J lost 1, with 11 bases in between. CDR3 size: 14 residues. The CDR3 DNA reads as TGTGCCAGCAGTCCCGGGACTCGCCAAGAGACCCAGTACTTC. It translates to CASSPGTRQETQYF.

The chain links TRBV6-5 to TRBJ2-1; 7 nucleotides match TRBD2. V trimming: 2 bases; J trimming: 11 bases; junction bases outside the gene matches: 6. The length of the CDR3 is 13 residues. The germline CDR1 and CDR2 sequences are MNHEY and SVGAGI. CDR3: CASSYGLAAQQFF. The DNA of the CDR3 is TGTGCCAGCAGTTACGGCCTAGCGGCCCAGCAGTTCTTC.

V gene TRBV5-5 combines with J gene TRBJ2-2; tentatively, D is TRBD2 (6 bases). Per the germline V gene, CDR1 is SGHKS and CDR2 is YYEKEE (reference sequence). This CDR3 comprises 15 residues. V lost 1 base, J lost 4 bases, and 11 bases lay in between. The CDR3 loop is CASSLRELGTGELFF. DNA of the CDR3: TGTGCCAGCAGCTTGCGGGAGCTAGGCACCGGGGAGCTGTTTTTT.

As DNA, the CDR3 is TGTGCCAGCAGCTTGGCCCAGAATGCGGCTAATGAAAAACTGTTTTTT. Protein sequence: CASSLAQNAANEKLFF. V gene TRBV5-6 combines with J gene TRBJ1-4, with D hard to call. Germline V CDR1 and CDR2: SGHDT, YYEEEE. The ends were cut back, 0 bases at V and 3 bases at J, with 12 bases in the middle. The CDR3 is 16 residues long.

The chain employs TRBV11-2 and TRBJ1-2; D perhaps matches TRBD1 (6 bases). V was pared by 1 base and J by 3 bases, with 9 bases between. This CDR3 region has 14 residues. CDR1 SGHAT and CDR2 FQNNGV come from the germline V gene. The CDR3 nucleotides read TGTGCCAGCAGCTTAGGTGCAGGGGACTATGGCTACACCTTC. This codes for CASSLGAGDYGYTF.

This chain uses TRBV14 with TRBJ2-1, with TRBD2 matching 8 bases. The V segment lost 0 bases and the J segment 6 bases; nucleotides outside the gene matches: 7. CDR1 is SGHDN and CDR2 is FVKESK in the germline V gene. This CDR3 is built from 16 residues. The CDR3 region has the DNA TGTGCCAGCAGCCAAGATCCCGGGGGGGGTGCCAATGAGCAGTTCTTC. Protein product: CASSQDPGGGANEQFF.

DNA for the CDR3: TGTGCCTGGAACCCAGGCAGGGGCCCTAGGATCCCTGAAGCTTTCTTT. Translated: CAWNPGRGPRIPEAFF. The gene calls are TRBV30 and TRBJ1-1, with a tentative D call TRBD1 (6 bases). The V gene's germline CDR1 is GTSNPN and CDR2 SVGIG (reference sequence). Between the trimmed V and J ends, which lost 4 bases and 6 bases, there was a span of 24 bases. There are 16 residues in the CDR3.

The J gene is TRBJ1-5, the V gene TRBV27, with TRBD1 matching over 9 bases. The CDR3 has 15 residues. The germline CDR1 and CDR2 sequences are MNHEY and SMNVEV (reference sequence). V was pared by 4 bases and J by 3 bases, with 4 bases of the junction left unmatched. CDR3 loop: CASSSGQGANQPQHF. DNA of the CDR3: TGTGCCAGCAGTTCGGGACAGGGCGCCAATCAGCCCCAGCATTTT.

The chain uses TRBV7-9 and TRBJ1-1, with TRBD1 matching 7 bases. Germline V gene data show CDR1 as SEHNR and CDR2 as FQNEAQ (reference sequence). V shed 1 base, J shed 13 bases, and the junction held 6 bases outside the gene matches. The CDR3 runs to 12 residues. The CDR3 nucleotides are TGTGCCAGCAGCTTAGTTCAGGGGGAGGTTTTCTTT. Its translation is CASSLVQGEVFF. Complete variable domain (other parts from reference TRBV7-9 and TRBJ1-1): DTGVSQNPRHKITKRGQNVTFRCDPISEHNRLYWYRQTLGQGPEFLTYFQNEAQLEKSRLLSDRFSAERPKGSFSTLEIQRTEQGDSAMYLCASSLVQGEVFFGQGTRLTVV.

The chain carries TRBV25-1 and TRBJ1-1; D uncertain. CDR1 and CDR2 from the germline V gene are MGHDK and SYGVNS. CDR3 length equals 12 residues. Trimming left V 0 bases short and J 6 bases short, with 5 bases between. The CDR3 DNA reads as TGTGCCAGCAGTGAATATCGGTCTGAAGCTTTCTTT. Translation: CASSEYRSEAFF.